This TCR beta chain stems from a study of CD8 T cells in ankylosing spondylitis. Study findings and constraints: Past studies reported some motif variants in reactive arthritis synovial fluid and blood. Roughly eight highly homologous variants formed a TCR beta motif that appeared characteristic of ankylosing spondylitis blood.

TCRdb processed the 5' RACE reads anew with MiXCR; each CDR3 protein has one entry. This table holds just under 350,000 distinct CDR3 sequences, 14% to 15% found once. This clonotype was seen a handful of times. Its antigen is as yet unknown. The sequence was obtained from a male donor with ankylosing spondylitis or in good health (not recorded which). Input material: blood, either unsorted or a sorted T cell fraction (not recorded which).

The chain's CDR3 is CASRDLAGGPGYNEQFF. DNA of the CDR3: TGTGCCAGCAGAGACTTAGCGGGGGGGCCGGGCTACAATGAGCAGTTCTTC. The rearrangement uses TRBV2 and TRBJ2-1, with 11 bases fitting TRBD2. Trimming removed 6 bases from V and 3 bases from J; junction bases left unmatched: 10. The germline V gene encodes CDR1 SNHLY and CDR2 FYNNEI. This CDR3 is 17 amino acids long.